The rows below give T cell receptor beta chains drawn from one sample of a study of blood T cell repertoires in COVID-19. TCRdb keeps only in-frame clones here, not all; method: immunoSEQ multiplex PCR. The table shows 65,000 to 95,000 clones, with around 90% occurring only once. The sample taken for sequencing was peripheral blood. The receptors were gathered from a man aged 50 to 59 with active COVID-19. Both conserved end residues are part of each CDR3. A D gene is named only where the DNA matches it firmly. Clone size is stated in some rows and not others, as once, few, many or a class when expanded.

>TRBJ2-5|NA|NA|TRBV30
TGTGCCTGGAGTGGGGACTGGTCTACCCAGTACTTC
CAWSGDWSTQYF
>TRBJ1-4|NA|NA|TRBV9
TGTGCCAGCAGCGGTGGCGACTTCAATGAAAAACTGTTTTTT
CASSGGDFNEKLFF
>TRBJ2-2|NA|NA|TRBV14
TGTGCCAGCTCACATTCGAACACCGGGGAGCTGTTTTTT
CASSHSNTGELFF
>TRBJ2-2|NA|NA|TRBV27
TGTGCCAGCAGGTCAACCAGGGGTACCGGGGAGCTGTTTTTT
CASRSTRGTGELFF
>TRBJ1-2|NA|NA|TRBV4-2
TGTGCCAGCAGCCAAGATAACGCTCAGGGCGGCTACACCTTC
CASSQDNAQGGYTF
>TRBJ2-5|NA|TRBD2|TRBV4-2
TGTGCCAGCAGCCCCAGTAGCGGGAGCGCTTCTGAGACCCAGTACTTC
CASSPSSGSASETQYF
>TRBJ2-1|NA|TRBD2|TRBV15
TGTGCCACCGCGGCTAGCGGCTCCTACAATGAGCAGTTCTTC
CATAASGSYNEQFF
>TRBJ1-5|NA|TRBD1|TRBV10-2
TGCGCCAGCGGCCCTAGGACAGGGACGTTTCAGCCCCAGCATTTT
CASGPRTGTFQPQHF
>TRBJ2-7|NA|TRBD1|TRBV25-1
TGTGCCAGCAGTGTTTTCCGGGACAGGGTGTGGGAGCAGTACTTC
CASSVFRDRVWEQYF
>TRBJ1-2|NA|NA|TRBV5-1
TGCGCCAGCAGCTTGGCCGGGATTCAATATGGCTACACCTTC
CASSLAGIQYGYTF
>TRBJ2-7|NA|TRBD1|TRBV6-2/TRBV6-3
TGTGCCAGCAGTTCCACGGACAGGGGCCCCGTCGAGCAGTACTTC
CASSSTDRGPVEQYF
>TRBJ2-2|NA|TRBD2|TRBV4-3
TGCGCCAGCAGCCAAAGGGTCGGGAGGGGGACCGGGGAGCTGTTTTTT
CASSQRVGRGTGELFF
>TRBJ2-3|NA|TRBD1|TRBV9
TGTGCCAGCAGCGTCGGACAGGGGGCAGATACGCAGTATTTT
CASSVGQGADTQYF
>TRBJ2-5|NA|TRBD2|TRBV7-2
TGTGCCAGCACCAGGCGTGGCGGGAGGGCCTCGGACCAAGAGACCCAGTACTTC
CASTRRGGRASDQETQYF
>TRBJ1-4|few|TRBD1|TRBV7-9
TGTGCCAGCAGCCCCCGTTTCAGGGGGGTTGGGGCTAATGAAAAACTGTTTTTT
CASSPRFRGVGANEKLFF
>TRBJ2-7|NA|NA|TRBV27
TGTGCCAGCAGTCCTCGGGACATGGCGGGCGAGCAGTACTTC
CASSPRDMAGEQYF
>TRBJ1-2|NA|NA|TRBV3-1/TRBV3-2
TGTGCCAGCAGCCAAGATCGAGTATCGGGGGGGGCTGGCTACACCTTC
CASSQDRVSGGAGYTF
>TRBJ1-6|NA|NA|TRBV6-5
TGTGCCAGCAAAAAGCGGCAGGGGACTTCACCCCTCCACTTT
CASKKRQGTSPLHF
>TRBJ2-3|NA|TRBD2|TRBV7-9
TGTGCCAGCAGCTCTCCCACAGCGGGGTACAGCACAGATACGCAGTATTTT
CASSSPTAGYSTDTQYF
>TRBJ1-1|NA|NA|TRBV6-1
TGTGCCAGCAGTGCCCCGCCGTCGACAGCCGACACTGAAGCTTTCTTT
CASSAPPSTADTEAFF
>TRBJ2-2|NA|TRBD1|TRBV11-2
TGTGCCAGCAGCTTGGTGGCAGGGGGTTCCGGGGAGCTGTTTTTT
CASSLVAGGSGELFF
>TRBJ1-2|NA|NA|TRBV7-2
TGTGCCAGCAGCTTACCCCCAGGGGTCCTATATGGCTACACCTTC
CASSLPPGVLYGYTF
>TRBJ2-1|NA|TRBD2|TRBV28
TGTGCCAGCAGTTCGGGGGGAAGCAGCTCCTACAATGAGCAGTTCTTC
CASSSGGSSSYNEQFF
>TRBJ1-2|NA|TRBD1|TRBV18
TGTGCCAGCTCACATACCGGGACAGGGGTCGGCTACACCTTC
CASSHTGTGVGYTF
>TRBJ2-1|NA|TRBD2|TRBV10-1
TGCGCCAGCAGTGAGTCTTCACTAGCGGGAAGCTCCTACAATGAGCAGTTCTTC
CASSESSLAGSSYNEQFF
>TRBJ1-5|NA|TRBD1|TRBV5-1
TGCGCCAGCAGCTTGGGAGGACAGGGTTTAAATAGCGATCAGCCCCAGCATTTT
CASSLGGQGLNSDQPQHF
>TRBJ2-5|NA|NA|TRBV28
TGTGCCAGCAGCTGGGGAGTGAAAGAGACCCAGTACTTC
CASSWGVKETQYF
>TRBJ2-7|NA|TRBD2|TRBV7-2
TGTGCCAGCAGCTTAGCCGGGACTAGTTTGGTTTACGAGCAGTACTTC
CASSLAGTSLVYEQYF
>TRBJ1-2|NA|TRBD1|TRBV18
TGTGCCAGCTCCCACGACAGGGGAAACTATGGCTACACCTTC
CASSHDRGNYGYTF
>TRBJ1-2|NA|NA|TRBV5-1
TGCGCCAGCAGCTTTGAACCAGGGGAAAACTATGGCTACACCTTC
CASSFEPGENYGYTF
>TRBJ1-6|NA|NA|TRBV18
TGTGCCAGCTCTCCTATGATTAGCGCGGACCGAAATTCACCCCTCCACTTT
CASSPMISADRNSPLHF
>TRBJ2-1|few|NA|TRBV29-1
TGCAGCGTTGATCTCTGGGGCGGTTACAATGAGCAGTTCTTC
CSVDLWGGYNEQFF
>TRBJ1-4|many|NA|TRBV9
TGTGCCAGCAGCTCACCCCACAGGGCAAGGTATGGTGCAACTAATGAAAAACTGTTTTTT
CASSSPHRARYGATNEKLFF
>TRBJ2-7|NA|NA|TRBV6-5
TGTGCCAGCAGTTTTCTCGGCGAGCAGTACTTC
CASSFLGEQYF
>TRBJ1-2|NA|NA|TRBV4-1
TGCGCCAGCAGCCAAGATTCAGGACAAAACTATGGCTACACCTTC
CASSQDSGQNYGYTF
>TRBJ2-1|NA|NA|TRBV30
TGTGCCTGGAGTGTCCTGAGCTCCTACAATGAGCAGTTCTTC
CAWSVLSSYNEQFF
>TRBJ2-7|NA|NA|TRBV6-1
TGTGCCAGCAGTGATCACAGACGGACCTACGAGCAGTACTTC
CASSDHRRTYEQYF
>TRBJ2-6|NA|TRBD1|TRBV11-2
TGTGCCAGTTTACCGGGACAGGAAATCTCTGGGGCCAACGTCCTGACTTTC
CASLPGQEISGANVLTF
>TRBJ2-5|NA|NA|TRBV3-1/TRBV3-2
TGTGCCAGCAGCGCCACCCAGGGGGGAGGGACCCAGTACTTC
CASSATQGGGTQYF
>TRBJ1-6|NA|TRBD1|TRBV3-1/TRBV3-2
TGTGCCAGCGGACAGGGGATGCCCTATAATTCACCCCTCCACTTT
CASGQGMPYNSPLHF
>TRBJ2-1|NA|TRBD2|TRBV9
TGTGCCAGCAGCCTGGGGACTAGCGGCTACAATGAGCAGTTCTTC
CASSLGTSGYNEQFF
>TRBJ1-3|NA|NA|TRBV15
TGTGCCACCAGCAGAGGCCTAGTCGATTCACTAAACACCATATATTTT
CATSRGLVDSLNTIYF
>TRBJ2-1|NA|NA|TRBV7-9
TGTGCCAGCAGCCTACGAACAGGAAATGAGCAGTTCTTC
CASSLRTGNEQFF
>TRBJ2-1|NA|TRBD2|TRBV28
TGTGCCAGCAGCCGATCTAGCGGGAGATTCTACAATGAGCAGTTCTTC
CASSRSSGRFYNEQFF
>TRBJ2-7|once|TRBD2|TRBV5-1
TGCGCCAGCAGCCTCTGGGGTAGCGGGGGCTCCTACGAGCAGTACTTC
CASSLWGSGGSYEQYF
>TRBJ2-1|NA|NA|TRBV9
TGTGCCAGCAGCGTACGCCCTACTGGCGGGCACCCCTACAATGAGCAGTTCTTC
CASSVRPTGGHPYNEQFF
>TRBJ2-5|NA|TRBD1|TRBV19
TGTGCCAGTAGTATCTGGGGACAGGAAGAGACCCAGTACTTC
CASSIWGQEETQYF
>TRBJ2-3|NA|NA|TRBV28
TGTGCCAGCACGGAGAGCCCCGGTACGCAGTATTTT
CASTESPGTQYF
>TRBJ1-1|NA|TRBD1|TRBV28
TGTGCCAGCAGCCGGGACAGGGTGAACACTGAAGCTTTCTTT
CASSRDRVNTEAFF
>TRBJ1-4|NA|NA|TRBV4-3
TGCGCCAGCAGCCAGAACAGGAGAACTAATGAAAAACTGTTTTTT
CASSQNRRTNEKLFF
>TRBJ2-7|NA|NA|TRBV11-3
TGTGCCAGCAGCCATTTTACGGAGAGCTCCTACGAGCAGTACTTC
CASSHFTESSYEQYF
>TRBJ1-1|NA|NA|TRBV3-1/TRBV3-2
TGTGCCAGCAGCCACCCGCCGTCGACAAACTTGAACACTGAAGCTTTCTTT
CASSHPPSTNLNTEAFF
>TRBJ2-3|NA|NA|TRBV11-1
TGTGCCAGCAGCTTAGACAGGAGCACAGATACGCAGTATTTT
CASSLDRSTDTQYF
>TRBJ1-1|NA|NA|TRBV11-3
TGTGCCAGCAGCTTAGATCGGTTGAGCATGGCTTTCTTT
CASSLDRLSMAFF
>TRBJ1-5|few|TRBD1|TRBV27
TGTGCCAGCAGTCCAGCAGGGACAGGGGGGAAGCCCCAGCATTTT
CASSPAGTGGKPQHF